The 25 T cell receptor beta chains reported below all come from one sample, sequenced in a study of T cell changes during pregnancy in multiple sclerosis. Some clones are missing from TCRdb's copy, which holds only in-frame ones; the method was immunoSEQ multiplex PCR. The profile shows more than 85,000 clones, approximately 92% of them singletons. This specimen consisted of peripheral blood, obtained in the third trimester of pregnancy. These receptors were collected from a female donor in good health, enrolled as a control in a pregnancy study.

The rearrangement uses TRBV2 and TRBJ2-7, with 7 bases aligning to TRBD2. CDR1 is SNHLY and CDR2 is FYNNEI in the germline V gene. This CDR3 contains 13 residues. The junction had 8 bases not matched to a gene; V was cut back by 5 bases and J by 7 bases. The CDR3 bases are TGTGCCAGCAGTATCGGGGAGGGTCGGGAGCAGTACTTC. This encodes CASSIGEGREQYF.

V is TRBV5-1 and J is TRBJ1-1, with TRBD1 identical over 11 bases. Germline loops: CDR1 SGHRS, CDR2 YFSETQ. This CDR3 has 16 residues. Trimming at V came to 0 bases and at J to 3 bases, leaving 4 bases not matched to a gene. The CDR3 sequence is CASSLGRGQGDTEAFF. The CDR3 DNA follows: TGCGCCAGCAGCTTGGGCCGGGGACAGGGGGACACTGAAGCTTTCTTT.

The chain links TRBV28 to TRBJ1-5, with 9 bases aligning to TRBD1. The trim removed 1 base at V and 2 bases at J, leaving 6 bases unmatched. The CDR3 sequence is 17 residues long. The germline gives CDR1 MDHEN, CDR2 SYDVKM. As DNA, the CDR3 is TGTGCCAGCAGTTTATTGCCGGGACAGGGAGGCAATCAGCCCCAGCATTTT. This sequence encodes CASSLLPGQGGNQPQHF.

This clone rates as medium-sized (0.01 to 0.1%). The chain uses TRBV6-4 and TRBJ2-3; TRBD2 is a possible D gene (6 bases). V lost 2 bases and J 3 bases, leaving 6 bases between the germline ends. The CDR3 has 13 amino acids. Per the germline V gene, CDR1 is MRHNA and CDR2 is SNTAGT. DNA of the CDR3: TGTGCCAGCAGTGACCGGGAGACAGATACGCAGTATTTT. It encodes CASSDRETDTQYF.

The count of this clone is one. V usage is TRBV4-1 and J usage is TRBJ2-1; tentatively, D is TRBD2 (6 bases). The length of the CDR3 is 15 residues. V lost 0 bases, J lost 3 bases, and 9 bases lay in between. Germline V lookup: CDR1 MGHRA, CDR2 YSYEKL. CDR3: CASSQEGRDYNEQFF. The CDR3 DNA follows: TGCGCCAGCAGCCAAGAGGGGCGGGACTACAATGAGCAGTTCTTC.

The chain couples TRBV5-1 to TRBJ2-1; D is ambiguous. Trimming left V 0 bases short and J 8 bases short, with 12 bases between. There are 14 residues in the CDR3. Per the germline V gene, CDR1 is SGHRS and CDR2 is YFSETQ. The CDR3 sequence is CASSLVLDVYEQFF. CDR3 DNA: TGCGCCAGCAGCTTGGTTCTAGACGTCTATGAGCAGTTCTTC.

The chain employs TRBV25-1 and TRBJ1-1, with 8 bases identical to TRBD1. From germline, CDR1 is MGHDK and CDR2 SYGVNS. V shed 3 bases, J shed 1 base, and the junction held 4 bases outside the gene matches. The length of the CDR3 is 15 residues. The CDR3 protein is CASSDPGTGNTEAFF. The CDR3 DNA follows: TGTGCCAGCAGTGATCCCGGGACAGGGAACACTGAAGCTTTCTTT.

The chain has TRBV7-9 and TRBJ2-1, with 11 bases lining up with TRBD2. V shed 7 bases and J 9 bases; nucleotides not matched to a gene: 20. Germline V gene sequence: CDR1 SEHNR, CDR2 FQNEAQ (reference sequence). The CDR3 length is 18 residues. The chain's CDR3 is CASTVDRRSTSGSSEQFF. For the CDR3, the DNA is TGTGCCAGCACCGTAGACAGGAGATCTACTAGCGGGAGTTCTGAGCAGTTCTTC.

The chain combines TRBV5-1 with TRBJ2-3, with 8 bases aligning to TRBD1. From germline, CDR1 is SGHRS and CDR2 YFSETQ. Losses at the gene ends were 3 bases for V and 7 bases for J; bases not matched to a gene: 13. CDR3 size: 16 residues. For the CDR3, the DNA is TGCGCCAGCAGCTCCCTCACCGGTGGACAGGGTAATACGCAGTATTTT. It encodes CASSSLTGGQGNTQYF.

The CDR3 DNA reads as TGTGCCAGCCGGGGGAGGACGAGAAACACCGGGGAGCTGTTTTTT. Residues: CASRGRTRNTGELFF. The chain is built from TRBV19 and TRBJ2-2; a weak D match, TRBD2 (6 bases). The CDR3 covers 15 residues. From germline, CDR1 is LNHDA and CDR2 SQIVND (reference sequence). Trimming shortened V by 9 bases and J by 2 bases, and 16 bases separated the two germline ends. Full variable domain (outside the CDR3, taken from reference TRBV19 and TRBJ2-2): DGGITQSPKYLFRKEGQNVTLSCEQNLNHDAMYWYRQDPGQGLRLIYYSQIVNDFQKGDIAEGYSVSREKKESFPLTVTSAQKNPTAFYLCASRGRTRNTGELFFGEGSRLTVL.

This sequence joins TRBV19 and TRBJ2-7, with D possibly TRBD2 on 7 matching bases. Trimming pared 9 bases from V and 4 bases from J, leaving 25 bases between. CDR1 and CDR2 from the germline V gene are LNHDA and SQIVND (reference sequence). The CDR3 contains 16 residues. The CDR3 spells CASKTVGGGGEYEQYF. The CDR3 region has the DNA TGTGCCAGCAAGACCGTCGGAGGGGGGGGCGAGTACGAGCAGTACTTC.

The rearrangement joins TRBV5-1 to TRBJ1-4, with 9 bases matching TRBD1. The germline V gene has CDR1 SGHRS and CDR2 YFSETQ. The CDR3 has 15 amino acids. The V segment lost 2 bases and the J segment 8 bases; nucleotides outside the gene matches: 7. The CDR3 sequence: CASSFPTGGEEKLFF. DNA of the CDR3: TGCGCCAGCAGCTTCCCGACAGGGGGAGAAGAAAAACTGTTTTTT.

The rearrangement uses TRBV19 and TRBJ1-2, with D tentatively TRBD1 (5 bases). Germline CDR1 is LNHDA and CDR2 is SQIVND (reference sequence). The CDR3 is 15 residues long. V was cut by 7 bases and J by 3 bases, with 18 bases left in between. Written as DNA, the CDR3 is TGTGCCAGTAAGGACTCACCGGGGGGAGACTATGGCTACACCTTC. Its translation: CASKDSPGGDYGYTF.

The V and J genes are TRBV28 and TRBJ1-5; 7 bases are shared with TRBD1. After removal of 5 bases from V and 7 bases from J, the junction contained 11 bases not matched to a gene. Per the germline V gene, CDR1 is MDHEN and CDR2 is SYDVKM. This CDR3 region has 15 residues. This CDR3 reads CASSPRWQGEQPQHF. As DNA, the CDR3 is TGTGCCAGCAGTCCTAGGTGGCAGGGGGAACAGCCCCAGCATTTT.

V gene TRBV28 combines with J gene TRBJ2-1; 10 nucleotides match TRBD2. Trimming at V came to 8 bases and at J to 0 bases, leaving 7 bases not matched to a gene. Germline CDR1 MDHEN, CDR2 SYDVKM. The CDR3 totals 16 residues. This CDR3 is CASFGTSASSYNEQFF. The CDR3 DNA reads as TGTGCCAGCTTCGGGACTAGCGCTAGCTCCTACAATGAGCAGTTCTTC.

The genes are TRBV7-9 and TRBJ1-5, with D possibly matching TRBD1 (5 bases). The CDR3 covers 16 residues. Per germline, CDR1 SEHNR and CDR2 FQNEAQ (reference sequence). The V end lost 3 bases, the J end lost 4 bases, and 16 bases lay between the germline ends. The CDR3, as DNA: TGTGCCAGCAGCTTCATAGACGGGGGGTTAAATCAGCCCCAGCATTTT. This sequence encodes CASSFIDGGLNQPQHF.

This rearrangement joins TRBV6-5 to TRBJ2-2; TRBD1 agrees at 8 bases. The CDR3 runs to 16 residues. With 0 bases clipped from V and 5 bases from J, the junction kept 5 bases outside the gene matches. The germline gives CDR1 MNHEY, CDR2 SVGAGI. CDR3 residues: CASSYSPGTGTGELFF. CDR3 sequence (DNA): TGTGCCAGCAGTTACTCGCCCGGGACAGGTACCGGGGAGCTGTTTTTT.

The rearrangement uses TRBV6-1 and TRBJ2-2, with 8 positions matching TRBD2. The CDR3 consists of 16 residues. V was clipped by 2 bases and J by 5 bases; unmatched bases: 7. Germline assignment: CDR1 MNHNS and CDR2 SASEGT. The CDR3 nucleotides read TGTGCCAGCAGTGAAACAAGCGGGAGTTGGACCGGGGAGCTGTTTTTT. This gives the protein CASSETSGSWTGELFF.

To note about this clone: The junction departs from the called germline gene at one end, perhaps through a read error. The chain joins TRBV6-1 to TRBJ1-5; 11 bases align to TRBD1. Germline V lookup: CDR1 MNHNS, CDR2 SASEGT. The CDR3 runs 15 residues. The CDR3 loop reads CASNPRTGGKQPQHF. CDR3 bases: TGTGCCAGCAATCCACGGACAGGGGGCAAGCAGCCCCAGCATTTT.

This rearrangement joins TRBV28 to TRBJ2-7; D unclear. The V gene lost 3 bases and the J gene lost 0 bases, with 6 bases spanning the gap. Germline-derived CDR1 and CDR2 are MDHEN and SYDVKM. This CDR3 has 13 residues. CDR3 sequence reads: CASSFVPSYEQYF. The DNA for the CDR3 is TGTGCCAGCAGTTTCGTCCCCTCCTACGAGCAGTACTTC.

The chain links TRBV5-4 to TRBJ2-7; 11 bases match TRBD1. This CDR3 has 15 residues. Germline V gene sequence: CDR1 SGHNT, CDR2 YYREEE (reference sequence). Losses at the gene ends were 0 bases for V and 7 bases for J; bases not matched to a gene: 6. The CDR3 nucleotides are TGTGCCAGCAGCTTGGGCGGACAGGGGGCGAGGGAGCAGTACTTC. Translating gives CASSLGGQGAREQYF.

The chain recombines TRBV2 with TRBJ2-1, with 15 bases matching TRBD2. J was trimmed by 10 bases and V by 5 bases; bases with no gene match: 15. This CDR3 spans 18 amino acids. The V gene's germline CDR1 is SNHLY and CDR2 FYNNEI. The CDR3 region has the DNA TGTGCCAGCAGTTTAAGGGGACTAGCGGGAGGCCCGGTGAAGGAGCAGTTCTTC. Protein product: CASSLRGLAGGPVKEQFF. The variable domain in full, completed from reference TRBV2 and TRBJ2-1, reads EPEVTQTPSHQVTQMGQEVILRCVPISNHLYFYWYRQILGQKVEFLVSFYNNEISEKSEIFDDQFSVERPDGSNFTLKIRSTKLEDSAMYFCASSLRGLAGGPVKEQFFGPGTRLTVL.

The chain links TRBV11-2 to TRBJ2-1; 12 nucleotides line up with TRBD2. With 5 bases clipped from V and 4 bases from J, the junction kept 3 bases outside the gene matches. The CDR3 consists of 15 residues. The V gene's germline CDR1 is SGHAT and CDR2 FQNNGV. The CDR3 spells CASSGLAGGYNEQFF. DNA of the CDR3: TGTGCCAGCAGCGGGCTAGCGGGAGGGTACAATGAGCAGTTCTTC.

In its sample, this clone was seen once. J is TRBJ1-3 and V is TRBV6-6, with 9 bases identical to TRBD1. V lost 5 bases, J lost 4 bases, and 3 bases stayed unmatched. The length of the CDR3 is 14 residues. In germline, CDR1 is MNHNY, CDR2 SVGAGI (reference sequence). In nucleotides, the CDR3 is TGTGCCAGCAGTCCCGACAGGGGGGGAAACACCATATATTTT. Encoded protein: CASSPDRGGNTIYF.

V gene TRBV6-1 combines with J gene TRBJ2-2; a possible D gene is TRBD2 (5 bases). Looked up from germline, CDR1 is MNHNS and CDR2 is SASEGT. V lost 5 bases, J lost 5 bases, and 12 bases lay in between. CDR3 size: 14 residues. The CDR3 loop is CASSLPDSTGELFF. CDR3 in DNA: TGTGCCAGCAGTCTCCCGGACTCAACCGGGGAGCTGTTTTTT.